This TCR beta chain appears in the sequencing data of a study of T cells in Graves' hyperthyroidism and ophthalmopathy. Study details: Any treatment followed the collection of peripheral blood at initial diagnosis.

The CDR3 is 15 amino acids. V was shortened by 3 bases and J by 3 bases, with 12 bases between the two germline ends. The germline V gene has CDR1 SEHNR and CDR2 FQNEAQ (reference sequence). Amplified regions were TCR beta CDR3 sequences from RNA transcripts. In the first-round RT-PCR of the TCR CDR3, the HTBI primer set was used. TCRdb re-derived calls from the multiplex PCR reads in MiXCR, one entry per CDR3 protein. Here the sample spans 500,000 or so distinct CDR3 sequences, 17% being singletons. Worth noting for this clonotype: Likely a read error: the CDR3 ends without its conserved phenylalanine or tryptophan.

The genes are TRBV7-9 and TRBJ2-1, with D possibly being TRBD2 (5 bases). Sequenced input: blood. This sequence originates from a woman aged 18-35 years with Graves' ophthalmopathy. The CDR3 loop reads CASSLLRTDYNEQFC. The CDR3 bases are TGTGCCAGCAGCTTGCTTAGGACTGACTACAATGAGCAGTTCTGC.